This T cell receptor beta chain was captured by sequencing in a study of CD8+ T cells in alopecia areata. Turning to the study itself: For the treated group, dosing was oral tofacitinib at 5 to 10 mg twice daily. Dosing with tofacitinib proceeded for 6 to 18 months, followed by 6 months off drug. The study, taken as a whole, reports: In blood and scalp, many expanded lesional clones persisted during tofacitinib.

Treatment specified: oral pan-JAK inhibitor, 5-10 mg twice daily. Alopecia areata patients provided lesional scalp punch biopsies and peripheral blood, both collected for the study. Of note for this clone: Its antigen is not identified.

RNA extraction was followed by reverse transcription into cDNA, which acted as the sequencing template. Profiling relied on immunoSEQ multiplex PCR, and the TCRdb table lists in-frame clones only, not all of them. Of a few hundred thousand clones listed, 50% to 60% are singletons. Looked up from germline, CDR1 is SQVTM and CDR2 is ANQGSEA. V dropped 7 bases and J dropped 5; count of bases not matched to a gene: 6. This CDR3 has 13 amino acids. The rearrangement uses TRBV29-1 and TRBJ1-5; 9 positions agree with TRBD1. This TCR derives from a human donor with alopecia areata. The input for sequencing was CD4+ T cells sorted from blood, taken at week 4, from a patient treated with tofacitinib. The chain's CDR3 is CSAGTGRDQPQHF. CDR3 bases: TGCAGCGCGGGGACAGGGAGGGATCAGCCCCAGCATTTT.